Below, one T cell receptor (beta chain) is given with its context. Its antigen is not yet known. No much larger clone exists at a distance of one base, and base qualities are not known. The germline V gene encodes CDR1 SNHLY and CDR2 FYNNEI. Trimming leaves V shorter by 8 bases and J shorter by 2 bases, with the junction holding 6 bases beyond the gene matches. Spanning cysteine to phenylalanine, the CDR3 consists of 13 amino acids. This entry keeps only the CDR3 DNA: 39 bases, framed from base 1. Library creation used the immunoSEQ multiplex PCR assay. TCRdb mirrors the immuneACCESS table, restricted to in-frame sequences. Some clones are absent from its copies; in checked studies, under half trace to an unresolved V gene, and the reason for the others is unknown. For this sample there are over 200,000 clones; approximately 80% appear just once. The ten largest clones take up less than 15% of the sample.

The sample comes from a study of control samples from healthy donors and cancer patients (dated by TCRdb to between 2020 and 2021). The source is a woman aged 55-69 years with lung cancer. The receptor chain draws on TRBV2 and TRBJ2-7; TRBD1 aligns with 7 central bases. The material sequenced was PBMCs. The CDR3 is CASLTGLTYEQYF. The nucleotide sequence reads TGTGCCAGCCTGACAGGGCTGACCTACGAGCAGTACTTC. The CDR3 plus the reference TRBV2 and TRBJ2-7 genes for the other parts give the full variable domain: EPEVTQTPSHQVTQMGQEVILRCVPISNHLYFYWYRQILGQKVEFLVSFYNNEISEKSEIFDDQFSVERPDGSNFTLKIRSTKLEDSAMYFCASLTGLTYEQYFGPGTRLTVT.